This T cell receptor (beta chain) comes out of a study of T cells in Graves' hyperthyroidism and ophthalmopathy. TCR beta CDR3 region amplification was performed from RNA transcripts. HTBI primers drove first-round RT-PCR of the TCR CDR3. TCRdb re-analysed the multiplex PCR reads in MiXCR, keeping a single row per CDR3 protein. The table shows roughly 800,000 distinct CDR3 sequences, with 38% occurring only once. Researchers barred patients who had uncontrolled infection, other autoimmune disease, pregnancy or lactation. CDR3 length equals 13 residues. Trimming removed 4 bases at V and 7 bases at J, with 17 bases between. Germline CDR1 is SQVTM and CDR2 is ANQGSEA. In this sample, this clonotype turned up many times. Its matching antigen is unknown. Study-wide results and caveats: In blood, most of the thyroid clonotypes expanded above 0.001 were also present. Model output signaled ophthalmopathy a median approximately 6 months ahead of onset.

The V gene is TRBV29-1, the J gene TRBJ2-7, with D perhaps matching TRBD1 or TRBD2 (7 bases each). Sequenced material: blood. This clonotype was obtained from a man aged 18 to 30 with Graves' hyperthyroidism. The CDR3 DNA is TGCAGCGTTGGACAGGGAGGGCTGGGTGAGCAGTACTTC. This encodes CSVGQGGLGEQYF.